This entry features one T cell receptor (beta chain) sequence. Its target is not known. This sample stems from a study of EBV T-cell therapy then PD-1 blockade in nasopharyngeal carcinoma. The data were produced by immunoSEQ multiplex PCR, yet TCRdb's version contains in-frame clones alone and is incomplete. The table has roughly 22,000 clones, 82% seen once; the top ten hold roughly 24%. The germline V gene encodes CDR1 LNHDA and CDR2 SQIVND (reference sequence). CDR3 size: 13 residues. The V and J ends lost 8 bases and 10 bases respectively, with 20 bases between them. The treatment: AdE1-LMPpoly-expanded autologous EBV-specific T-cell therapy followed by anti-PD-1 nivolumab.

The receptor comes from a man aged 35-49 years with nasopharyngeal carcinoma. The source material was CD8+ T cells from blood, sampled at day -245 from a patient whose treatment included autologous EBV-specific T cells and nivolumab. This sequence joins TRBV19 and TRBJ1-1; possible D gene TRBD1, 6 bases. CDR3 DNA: TGTGCCAGTCTATCTGGGTCTCCCAGGGGAGCTTTCTTT. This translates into CASLSGSPRGAFF.